Listed below are T cell receptor beta chains from one sample, sequenced in a study of early T cells in non-severe SARS-CoV-2 infection. MiXCR, run by TCRdb on the 5' RACE reads, gives a single entry per CDR3 protein. This table holds some 57,000 distinct CDR3 sequences, approximately 12% found once. Sequenced sample: whole blood. The receptors were gathered from an adult who was a healthcare worker with PCR-confirmed SARS-CoV-2 infection or an uninfected control (not recorded which). Each CDR3 is given with its conserved first and last residue. The order of the fields is clone size, V gene, J gene, D gene, CDR3 protein, CDR3 DNA. D genes are given only for firm matches. A clone size is listed for some rows: how often the clone was seen (once, few, many), or a class if it is expanded.

few	TRBV5-1	TRBJ1-6	NA	CASSPGPESSYNSPLHF	TGCGCCAGCAGTCCTGGACCGGAGAGCTCCTATAATTCACCCCTCCACTTT
many	TRBV15	TRBJ1-4	NA	CATSRDQGGFWKLFF	TGTGCCACCAGCAGAGACCAGGGAGGTTTCTGGAAACTGTTTTTT
many	TRBV2	TRBJ2-3	NA	CASSPRTGTTDTQYF	TGTGCCAGCAGCCCTAGGACCGGCACCACAGATACGCAGTATTTT
many	TRBV6-2/TRBV6-3	TRBJ2-1	TRBD2	CASRGLADLIPSYNEQFF	TGTGCCAGCAGAGGACTAGCGGATCTCATACCCTCCTACAATGAGCAGTTCTTC
NA	TRBV7-2	TRBJ2-7	TRBD2	CASSASGGSGEQYF	TGTGCCAGCAGCGCTAGCGGGGGATCGGGGGAGCAGTACTTC
few	TRBV4-3	TRBJ1-6	NA	CASSQETGRSPLHF	TGCGCCAGCAGCCAAGAAACAGGGAGGTCACCCCTCCACTTT
few	TRBV7-6	TRBJ1-5	NA	CASSLSGPYSNQPQHF	TGTGCCAGCAGCTTATCAGGACCGTATAGCAATCAGCCCCAGCATTTT
many	TRBV30	TRBJ2-1	NA	CAWSVTGASREFF	TGTGCCTGGAGTGTAACCGGAGCTAGCCGGGAGTTCTTC
few	TRBV5-1	TRBJ2-1	TRBD2	CASRFSGGNEQFF	TGCGCCAGCAGATTTAGCGGGGGAAATGAGCAGTTCTTC
many	TRBV12-3/TRBV12-4	TRBJ2-5	NA	CASSQNRVRETQYF	TGTGCCAGCAGTCAGAACAGGGTACGAGAGACCCAGTACTTC
few	TRBV10-3	TRBJ2-1	TRBD2	CAISGGLAGVNEQFF	TGTGCCATCAGTGGGGGACTAGCGGGAGTCAATGAGCAGTTCTTC
few	TRBV20-1	TRBJ2-3	NA	CSGGAGGNTDTQYF	TGCAGTGGAGGGGCCGGCGGAAACACAGATACGCAGTATTTT
few	TRBV5-6	TRBJ2-3	NA	CASSLSRGWTDTQYF	TGTGCCAGCAGCTTGTCGAGGGGGTGGACAGATACGCAGTATTTT
NA	TRBV29-1	TRBJ1-1	TRBD1	CSVLTGGLNTEAFF	TGCAGCGTCCTGACAGGGGGCTTGAACACTGAAGCTTTCTTT
NA	TRBV25-1	TRBJ1-2	NA	CASSAGAGGYTF	TGTGCCAGCAGTGCAGGGGCAGGGGGCTACACCTTC
few	TRBV7-2	TRBJ2-2	NA	CASSPNQGRELFF	TGTGCCAGCAGCCCCAACCAGGGGCGGGAGCTGTTTTTT
few	TRBV5-4	TRBJ2-7	NA	CASSFGGSTSYEQYF	TGTGCCAGCAGCTTTGGGGGGAGCACCTCCTACGAGCAGTACTTC
NA	TRBV10-3	TRBJ2-1	NA	CAISESTGGSSYNEQFF	TGTGCCATCAGTGAGTCGACTGGTGGAAGCTCCTACAATGAGCAGTTCTTC
few	TRBV15	TRBJ2-1	TRBD1	CATSGSRGTYNEQFF	TGTGCCACCAGCGGATCCAGGGGGACCTACAATGAGCAGTTCTTC
NA	TRBV7-6	TRBJ1-1	NA	CASSLYPGNTEAFF	TGTGCCAGCAGCTTGTATCCGGGGAACACTGAAGCTTTCTTT
NA	TRBV28	TRBJ2-7	NA	CASTTDSYEQYF	TGTGCCAGCACTACCGACTCCTACGAGCAGTACTTC
NA	TRBV18	TRBJ1-1	TRBD1	CASSSGQSMNTEAFF	TGTGCCAGCTCATCGGGACAGAGTATGAACACTGAAGCTTTCTTT
NA	TRBV11-2	TRBJ2-3	NA	CASSLDPFPATQYF	TGTGCCAGCAGCTTAGATCCCTTCCCAGCTACGCAGTATTTT
NA	TRBV11-2	TRBJ2-2	NA	CASSLDPNTGELFF	TGTGCCAGCAGCTTGGATCCGAACACCGGGGAGCTGTTTTTT
NA	TRBV29-1	TRBJ2-7	TRBD1	CSVEVRQGTTSYEQYF	TGCAGCGTTGAAGTACGACAGGGCACCACCTCCTACGAGCAGTACTTC
few	TRBV28	TRBJ2-7	TRBD1	CASTTGGMAGEQYF	TGTGCCAGCACAACAGGGGGTATGGCTGGGGAGCAGTACTTC
NA	TRBV3-1	TRBJ2-4	TRBD2	CASSHLTSGKNIQYF	TGTGCCAGCAGCCATCTGACTAGCGGAAAAAACATTCAGTACTTC
few	TRBV23-1	TRBJ1-6	TRBD1	CASSQSDRVYSPLHF	TGCGCCAGCAGTCAATCTGACAGGGTGTATTCACCCCTCCACTTT
many	TRBV28	TRBJ2-7	TRBD2	CATTSAQAGGYEQYF	TGTGCCACCACCTCGGCTCAAGCGGGAGGCTACGAGCAGTACTTC
NA	TRBV9	TRBJ2-7	TRBD1	CASSPRDSSPYEQYF	TGTGCCAGCAGCCCCCGGGACAGCTCCCCCTACGAGCAGTACTTC
medium-sized	TRBV23-1	TRBJ2-2	NA	CASSQRHSTGELFF	TGCGCCAGCAGTCAAAGACACAGTACCGGGGAGCTGTTTTTT
NA	TRBV9	TRBJ2-7	TRBD2	CASSATSGRGEQYF	TGTGCCAGCAGCGCGACTAGCGGGAGAGGGGAGCAGTACTTC
NA	TRBV5-1	TRBJ2-7	NA	CASSLVPYEQYF	TGCGCCAGCAGCTTGGTTCCATACGAGCAGTACTTC
NA	TRBV28	TRBJ1-6	NA	CASSSADNNSPLHF	TGTGCCAGCAGTTCGGCTGACAATAATTCACCCCTCCACTTT
few	TRBV7-9	TRBJ2-7	TRBD1	CASSLAEGQGTYEQYF	TGTGCCAGCAGCTTAGCCGAGGGACAGGGGACGTACGAGCAGTACTTC
NA	TRBV7-8	TRBJ2-7	NA	CASSSRSNSYEQYF	TGTGCCAGCAGCTCGCGGAGCAACTCCTACGAGCAGTACTTC
few	TRBV7-9	TRBJ1-2	NA	CASSLETDGYTF	TGTGCCAGCAGCTTAGAAACAGACGGCTACACCTTC
NA	TRBV6-1	TRBJ2-1	TRBD2	CASSAISGGSYNEQFF	TGTGCCAGCAGTGCGATTAGCGGGGGGTCATACAATGAGCAGTTCTTC
few	TRBV28	TRBJ2-7	NA	CASSTTPGTNYEQYF	TGTGCCAGCAGTACCACCCCCGGGACCAACTACGAGCAGTACTTC
many	TRBV4-2	TRBJ2-7	TRBD2	CASSLGGTSGSGEQYF	TGTGCCAGCAGCCTAGGTGGGACTAGCGGGAGTGGAGAGCAGTACTTC
NA	TRBV28	TRBJ1-2	NA	CASTDWGGYTF	TGTGCCAGCACGGATTGGGGTGGCTACACCTTC
NA	TRBV6-2/TRBV6-3	TRBJ2-1	TRBD2	CASAGKLAGGNEQFF	TGTGCCAGCGCGGGGAAGCTAGCGGGGGGCAATGAGCAGTTCTTC
few	TRBV5-1	TRBJ2-1	NA	CASSLGPGSNEQFF	TGCGCCAGCAGCTTGGGTCCGGGGTCCAATGAGCAGTTCTTC
NA	TRBV4-2	TRBJ2-2	NA	CASSQDWGDSTGELFF	TGTGCCAGCAGCCAAGATTGGGGGGACTCCACCGGGGAGCTGTTTTTT
many	TRBV10-3	TRBJ2-1	NA	CAISEDGALWQFF	TGTGCCATCAGTGAGGACGGGGCCCTTTGGCAGTTCTTC
many	TRBV5-1	TRBJ1-1	TRBD1	CASSPDRGRRNTEAFF	TGCGCCAGCAGCCCTGACAGGGGAAGGAGGAACACTGAAGCTTTCTTT
few	TRBV3-1	TRBJ2-7	NA	CASSQGALEQYF	TGTGCCAGCAGCCAAGGTGCGTTAGAGCAGTACTTC
many	TRBV18	TRBJ2-7	TRBD2	CASAPGTSREQYF	TGTGCCAGCGCCCCCGGGACTAGCCGCGAGCAGTACTTC
few	TRBV3-1	TRBJ1-2	NA	CASSQDGGCTF	TGTGCCAGCAGCCAAGACGGAGGGTGCACCTTC
many	TRBV11-2	TRBJ2-7	NA	CATARSYEQYF	TGTGCCACCGCCCGGTCCTACGAGCAGTACTTC
once	TRBV5-6	TRBJ2-4	TRBD1	CASSLGDRGHIQYF	TGTGCCAGCAGCTTGGGGGACAGGGGGCACATTCAGTACTTC
NA	TRBV20-1	TRBJ2-3	NA	CSARGTRGVKKSDTQYF	TGCAGTGCTAGAGGCACCAGGGGAGTAAAAAAATCGGATACGCAGTATTTT
many	TRBV19	TRBJ2-3	TRBD2	CASSIDGLAGTSTDTQYF	TGTGCCAGTAGTATCGACGGACTAGCGGGGACTAGCACAGATACGCAGTATTTT
many	TRBV18	TRBJ1-1	NA	CASSLSGAHTEAFF	TGTGCCAGCTCCCTCTCGGGGGCCCACACTGAAGCTTTCTTT
many	TRBV10-1	TRBJ2-2	NA	CASQPARPGELFF	TGCGCCAGCCAACCGGCCCGGCCCGGGGAGCTGTTTTTT
many	TRBV6-2/TRBV6-3	TRBJ2-1	TRBD1	CASSYSLGQGMSNEQFF	TGTGCCAGCAGTTACTCGTTAGGACAGGGTATGTCCAATGAGCAGTTCTTC
few	TRBV3-1	TRBJ2-5	TRBD2	CASSLTSGRRGETQYF	TGTGCCAGCAGCCTAACTAGCGGGCGACGAGGGGAGACCCAGTACTTC
NA	TRBV11-2	TRBJ2-3	TRBD2	CASSLVGPSGGAADTQYF	TGTGCCAGCAGCTTAGTCGGCCCTAGCGGGGGGGCCGCAGATACGCAGTATTTT